One and the same sample provided the 6 T cell receptor beta chains below, sequenced in a study of shared clonotypes between healthy human individuals. Clones were read by immunoSEQ multiplex PCR, and TCRdb kept only the in-frame ones, dropping some. The sample records roughly 170,000 clones, approximately 70% being singletons. Sample: memory CD4+ T cells sorted from blood. This sample's subset: CD45RA-negative fraction. All receptors derive from a man younger than 45 in good health.

A note on this clone: At one boundary the junction diverges from the germline segment, which might be a read error. The chain couples TRBV15 to TRBJ1-2; maybe TRBD1 (5 bases). This CDR3 region has 15 residues. Germline assignment: CDR1 LNHNV and CDR2 YYDKDF (reference sequence). The CDR3: CTTRRLRQGEHGYTF. CDR3 nucleotides: TGTACCACCCGTAGGTTGCGGCAGGGAGAACATGGCTACACCTTC. Drawing the rest from reference TRBV15 and TRBJ1-2, the complete variable domain is DAMVIQNPRYQVTQFGKPVTLSCSQTLNHNVMYWYQQKSSQAPKLLFHYYDKDFNNEADTPDNFQSRRPNTSFCFLDIRSPGLGDTAMYLCTTRRLRQGEHGYTFGSGTRLTVV.

The chain has TRBV7-8 and TRBJ2-5; D remains unclear. CDR3 length: 12 residues. V lost 5 bases and J 7 bases, leaving 11 bases between the germline ends. Germline CDR1 reads SGHVS; CDR2 reads FQNEAQ. The CDR3 DNA reads TGTGCCAGCAGCCTACAATGGGGGACCCAGTACTTC. This sequence encodes CASSLQWGTQYF.

The chain has TRBV11-3 and TRBJ2-7; 7 bases map to TRBD2. V shed 4 bases, J shed 2 bases, and the junction held 5 bases outside the gene matches. CDR3 length equals 14 residues. Germline CDR1 reads SGHNT; CDR2 reads YENEEA. The CDR3 here is CASSSGGSPYEQYF. The CDR3, as DNA: TGTGCCAGCAGCTCCGGGGGGTCCCCCTACGAGCAGTACTTC.

There are a few counts of this clone. The CDR3 bases are TGTGCCAGTAGTCTGGGTCAATCCACCTACGAGCAGTACTTC. Translated, it gives CASSLGQSTYEQYF. The chain carries TRBV19 and TRBJ2-7; D not resolved. V was shortened by 5 bases and J by 2 bases, with 13 bases between the two germline ends. The CDR3 has 14 amino acids. Germline V gene sequence: CDR1 LNHDA, CDR2 SQIVND (reference sequence).

V usage is TRBV6-6 and J usage is TRBJ2-1; 7 nucleotides align to TRBD2. CDR1 and CDR2 from the germline V gene are MNHNY and SVGAGI (reference sequence). The CDR3 consists of 15 residues. V was clipped by 0 bases and J by 8 bases; unmatched bases: 7. This chain's CDR3 is CASSYSGGSLDEQFF. CDR3 sequence (DNA): TGTGCCAGCAGTTACTCTGGCGGGAGTCTGGATGAGCAGTTCTTC.

The genes are TRBV9 and TRBJ1-2, with D unresolved. Germline V gives CDR1 SGDLS, CDR2 YYNGEE. Trimming removed 0 bases at V and 2 bases at J, with 11 bases between. The CDR3 is 15 amino acids. Here the CDR3 reads CASSVVAWVNYGYTF. The CDR3, as DNA: TGTGCCAGCAGCGTAGTGGCGTGGGTGAACTATGGCTACACCTTC.